This T cell receptor beta chain is from a study of T-cell reconstitution after alpha-beta-depleted transplantation in children. Unique molecular identifiers were used to barcode this TCRbeta library. TCRdb re-called the PCR reads through MiXCR, storing one row per CDR3 protein. In the table there are approximately 980,000 distinct CDR3 sequences, under 30% of which are singletons. The germline V gene has CDR1 SQVTM and CDR2 ANQGSEA. The CDR3 totals 16 residues. J was trimmed by 4 bases and V by 6 bases; bases with no gene match: 12. The sample consisted of PBMCs, mostly from graft donor cells, taken 360 days after TCRalphabeta/CD19-depleted stem cell transplant. This sequence originates from a boy in the first two years of life who had a stem cell transplant for SCID, so the T cells may come from the graft donor. V usage is TRBV29-1 and J usage is TRBJ2-1; 10 bases line up with TRBD2. The DNA for the CDR3 is TGCAGCGTCGCTTTTTACAGCGGGGGGGGGTACAATGAGCAGTTCTTC. Protein sequence: CSVAFYSGGGYNEQFF.